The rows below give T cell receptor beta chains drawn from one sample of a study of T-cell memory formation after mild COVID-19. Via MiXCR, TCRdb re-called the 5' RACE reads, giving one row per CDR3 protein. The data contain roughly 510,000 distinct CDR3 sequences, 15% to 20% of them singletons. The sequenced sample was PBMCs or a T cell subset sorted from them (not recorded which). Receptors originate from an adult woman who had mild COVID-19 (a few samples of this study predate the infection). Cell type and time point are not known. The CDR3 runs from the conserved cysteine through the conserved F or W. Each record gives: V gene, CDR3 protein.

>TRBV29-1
CSVRANTGELFF
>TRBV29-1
CSVTGGPSYEQYF
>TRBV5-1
CASSPGQPQETQYF
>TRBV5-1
CASSLAGTGYQPQHF
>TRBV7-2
CASSKTRNTEQFF
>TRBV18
CASSQSTREKLFF
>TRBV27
CASSLGTETAKNIQYF
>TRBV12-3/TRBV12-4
CAKGSRLNRVGVGYGYTF
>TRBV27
CASSPQGLNYGYTF
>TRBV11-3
CASSLYGSGSLQETQYF
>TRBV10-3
CAISQTPIAGGYNEQFF
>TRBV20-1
CSARDPVTSETGTDTQYF
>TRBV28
CASSLRQGRVGYGYTF
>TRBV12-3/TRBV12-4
CASSPTRDRPGTEAFF
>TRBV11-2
CASSLETGLDGYTF
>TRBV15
CATSSDRAAEAFF
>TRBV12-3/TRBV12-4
CASSLGGPVYGELFF
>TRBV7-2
CASSLESGRAYEQYF
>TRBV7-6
CASSLAKVGAAFF
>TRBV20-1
CSARDSGSYNEQFF
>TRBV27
CASRWTGRPYKNIQYF
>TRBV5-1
CASSSRGTGHEQYF
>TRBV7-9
CASSLVGPESYTF
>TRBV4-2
CASSQESGGYEQYF
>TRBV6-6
CATATSRSYNEQFF
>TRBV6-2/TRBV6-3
CASTAAAGSSYEQYF
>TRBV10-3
CATSNSYEQYF
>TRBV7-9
CASSLPRGSAYEQYF
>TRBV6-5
CASRYDRGTAYNEQFF
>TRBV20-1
CSARDGRGGETQYF
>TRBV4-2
CASSQVSVNEQFF
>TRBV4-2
CASSQELWSQAAFF
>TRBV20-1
CSARDDRDIQYF
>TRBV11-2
CASSSKITGELFF
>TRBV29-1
CSTGQTTGELFF
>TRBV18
CASSPPGADTIYF
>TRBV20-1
CSARGPENQPQHF
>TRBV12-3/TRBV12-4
CASSLTGAFF
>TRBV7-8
CASSLEGLRNTEAFF
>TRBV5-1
CASSRSDRAAGETQYF